The clone carrying this TCR beta chain was counted ten times or more. Antigen unknown. V was trimmed by 3 bases and J by 8 bases, leaving 14 bases between them. The germline gives CDR1 DFQATT, CDR2 SNEGSKA (reference sequence). The CDR3 is 13 residues long. TCR beta VDJ combinations and CDR3 sequences were profiled from genomic DNA. TCRdb reprocessed the reads via MiXCR and lists one record per CDR3 protein. The data contain 200,000 or so distinct CDR3 sequences, under 55% of them singletons. The data derive from a study of CD8+CD57+ T cells in acquired aplastic anemia. General study results and limits: No significant difference in CD8+ Simpson's diversity was found between patients and controls. Patients and controls were found to share approximately 31 CD8+ CDR3 sequences.

Before being chosen for sequencing, patients had shown CD8+CD57+ cell expansion by flow cytometry. This clonotype was sampled from a human donor with aplastic anemia. V gene TRBV20-1 combines with J gene TRBJ1-5; D is possibly TRBD1 (5 bases). The sequenced sample consisted of sorted CD4+, CD8+, or CD8+CD57+ T cells (not recorded which) from PBMCs. CDR3 nucleotide sequence: TGCAGTGCTAGTCCACAGCCAGGGAAGCCCCAGCATTTT. Translation gives CSASPQPGKPQHF.